The T cell receptor beta chain described here comes from a study of cytomegalovirus exposure and HLA in healthy donors. Germline V gene sequence: CDR1 LGHNA, CDR2 YNFKEQ. The CDR3 runs 15 residues. V dropped 0 bases and J dropped 1; count of bases not matched to a gene: 3. Measured with immunoSEQ multiplex PCR; TCRdb has only the in-frame clones, and not every one. The sample contains around 150,000 clones, approximately 90% of which appear only once. The chain is built from TRBV4-2 and TRBJ2-7, with TRBD2 identical over 7 bases. Sequenced input: PBMCs. This sequence was found in a man aged 18 to 30 in good health and CMV-seronegative. CDR3 protein: CASSQERGRSYEQYF. Written as DNA, the CDR3 is TGTGCCAGCAGCCAAGAGCGGGGGAGGTCCTACGAGCAGTACTTC.